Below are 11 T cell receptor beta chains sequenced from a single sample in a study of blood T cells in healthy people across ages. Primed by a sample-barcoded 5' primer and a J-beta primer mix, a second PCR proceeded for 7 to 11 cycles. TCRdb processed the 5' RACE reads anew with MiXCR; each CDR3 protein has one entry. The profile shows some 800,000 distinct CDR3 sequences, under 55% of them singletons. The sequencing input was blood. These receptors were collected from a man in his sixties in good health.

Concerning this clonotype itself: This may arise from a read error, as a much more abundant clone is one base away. The CDR3 protein is CASSYSTSQQYF. The DNA for the CDR3 is TGTGCCAGCAGTTACAGTACATCTCAGCAGTACTTC. This chain connects TRBV6-6 to TRBJ2-7, with D uncertain. The V end lost 2 bases, the J end lost 8 bases, and 10 bases lay between the germline ends. Germline-derived CDR1 and CDR2 are MNHNY and SVGAGI (reference sequence). This CDR3 contains 12 residues.

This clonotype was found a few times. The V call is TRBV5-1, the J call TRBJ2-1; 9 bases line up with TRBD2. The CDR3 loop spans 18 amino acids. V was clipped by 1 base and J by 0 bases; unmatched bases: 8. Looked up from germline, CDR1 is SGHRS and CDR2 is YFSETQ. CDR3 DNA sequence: TGCGCCAGCAGCTTGCGGCGGACTAGCGACAGCTCCTACAATGAGCAGTTCTTC. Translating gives CASSLRRTSDSSYNEQFF. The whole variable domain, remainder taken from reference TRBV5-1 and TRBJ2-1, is KAGVTQTPRYLIKTRGQQVTLSCSPISGHRSVSWYQQTPGQGLQFLFEYFSETQRNKGNFPGRFSGRQFSNSRSEMNVSTLELGDSALYLCASSLRRTSDSSYNEQFFGPGTRLTVL.

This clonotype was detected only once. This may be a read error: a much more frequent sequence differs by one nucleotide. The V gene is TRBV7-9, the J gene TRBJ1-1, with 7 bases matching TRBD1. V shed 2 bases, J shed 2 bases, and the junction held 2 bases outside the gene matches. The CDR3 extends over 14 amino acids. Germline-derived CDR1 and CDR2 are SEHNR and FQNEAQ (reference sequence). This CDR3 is CASSLQGDNTEAFF. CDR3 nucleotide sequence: TGTGCCAGCAGCTTACAGGGGGATAACACTGAAGCTTTCTTT.

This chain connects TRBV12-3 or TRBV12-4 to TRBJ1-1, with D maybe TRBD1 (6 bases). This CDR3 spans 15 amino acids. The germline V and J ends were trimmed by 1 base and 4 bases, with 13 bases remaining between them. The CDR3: CASSLGQGISTEAFF. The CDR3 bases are TGTGCCAGCAGTTTAGGGCAGGGGATAAGCACTGAAGCTTTCTTT.

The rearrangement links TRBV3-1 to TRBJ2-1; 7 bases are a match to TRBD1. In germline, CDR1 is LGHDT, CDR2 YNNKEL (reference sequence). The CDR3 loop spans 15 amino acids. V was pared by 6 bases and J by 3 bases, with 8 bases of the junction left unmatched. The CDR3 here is CASRTQGLSYNEQFF. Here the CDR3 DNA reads TGTGCCAGCAGGACACAGGGGTTAAGCTACAATGAGCAGTTCTTC.

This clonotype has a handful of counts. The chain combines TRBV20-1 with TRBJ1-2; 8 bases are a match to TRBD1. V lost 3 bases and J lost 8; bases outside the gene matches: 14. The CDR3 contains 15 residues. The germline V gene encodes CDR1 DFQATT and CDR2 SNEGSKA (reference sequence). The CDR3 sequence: CSARDGVTGAEGYTF. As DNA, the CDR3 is TGCAGTGCTAGGGACGGAGTGACAGGGGCGGAGGGCTACACCTTC.

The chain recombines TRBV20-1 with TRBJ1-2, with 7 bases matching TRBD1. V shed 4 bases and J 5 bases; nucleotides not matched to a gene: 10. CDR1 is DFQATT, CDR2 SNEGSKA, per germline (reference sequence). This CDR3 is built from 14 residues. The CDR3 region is CSATPTGSNYGYTF. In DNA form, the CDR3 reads TGCAGTGCTACCCCGACAGGGAGTAATTATGGCTACACCTTC.

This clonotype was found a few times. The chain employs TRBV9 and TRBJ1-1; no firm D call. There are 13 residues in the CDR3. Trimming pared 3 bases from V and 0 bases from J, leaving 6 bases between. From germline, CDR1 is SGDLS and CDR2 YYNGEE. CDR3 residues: CASSDGLNTEAFF. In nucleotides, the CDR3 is TGTGCCAGCAGCGACGGGCTGAACACTGAAGCTTTCTTT.

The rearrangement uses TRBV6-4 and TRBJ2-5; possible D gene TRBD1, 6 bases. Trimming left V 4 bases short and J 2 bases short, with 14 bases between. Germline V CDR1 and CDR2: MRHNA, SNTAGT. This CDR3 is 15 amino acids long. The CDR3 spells CASSVEQGGQETQYF. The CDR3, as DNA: TGTGCCAGCAGTGTGGAACAGGGCGGACAAGAGACCCAGTACTTC.

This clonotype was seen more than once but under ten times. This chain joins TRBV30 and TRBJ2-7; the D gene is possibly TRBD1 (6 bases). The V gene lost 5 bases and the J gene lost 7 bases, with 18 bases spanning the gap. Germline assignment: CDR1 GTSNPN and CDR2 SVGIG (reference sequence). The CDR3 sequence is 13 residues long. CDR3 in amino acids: CAWDRTGLVEQYF. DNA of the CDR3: TGTGCCTGGGACCGCACAGGGTTGGTTGAGCAGTACTTC. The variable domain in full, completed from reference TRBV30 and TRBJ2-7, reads SQTIHQWPATLVQPVGSPLSLECTVEGTSNPNLYWYRQAAGRGLQLLFYSVGIGQISSEVPQNLSASRPQDRQFILSSKKLLLSDSGFYLCAWDRTGLVEQYFGPGTRLTVT.

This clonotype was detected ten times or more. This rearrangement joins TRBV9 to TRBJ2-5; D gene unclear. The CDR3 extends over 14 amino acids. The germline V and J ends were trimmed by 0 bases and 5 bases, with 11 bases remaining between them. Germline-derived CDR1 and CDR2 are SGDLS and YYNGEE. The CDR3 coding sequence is TGTGCCAGCAGCGTAGGGACGCTGAGTGAGACCCAGTACTTC. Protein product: CASSVGTLSETQYF.